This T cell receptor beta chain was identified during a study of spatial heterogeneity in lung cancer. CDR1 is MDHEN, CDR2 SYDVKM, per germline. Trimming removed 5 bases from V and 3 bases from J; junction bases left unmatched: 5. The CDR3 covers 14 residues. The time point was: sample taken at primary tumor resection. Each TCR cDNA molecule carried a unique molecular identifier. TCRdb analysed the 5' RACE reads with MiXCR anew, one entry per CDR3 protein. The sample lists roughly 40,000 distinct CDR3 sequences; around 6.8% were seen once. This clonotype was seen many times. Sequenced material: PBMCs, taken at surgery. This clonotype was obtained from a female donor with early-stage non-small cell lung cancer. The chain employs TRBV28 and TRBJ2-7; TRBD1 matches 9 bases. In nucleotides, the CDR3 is TGTGCCAGCAGTATCCTGACAGGGGGCTACGAGCAGTACTTC. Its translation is CASSILTGGYEQYF.